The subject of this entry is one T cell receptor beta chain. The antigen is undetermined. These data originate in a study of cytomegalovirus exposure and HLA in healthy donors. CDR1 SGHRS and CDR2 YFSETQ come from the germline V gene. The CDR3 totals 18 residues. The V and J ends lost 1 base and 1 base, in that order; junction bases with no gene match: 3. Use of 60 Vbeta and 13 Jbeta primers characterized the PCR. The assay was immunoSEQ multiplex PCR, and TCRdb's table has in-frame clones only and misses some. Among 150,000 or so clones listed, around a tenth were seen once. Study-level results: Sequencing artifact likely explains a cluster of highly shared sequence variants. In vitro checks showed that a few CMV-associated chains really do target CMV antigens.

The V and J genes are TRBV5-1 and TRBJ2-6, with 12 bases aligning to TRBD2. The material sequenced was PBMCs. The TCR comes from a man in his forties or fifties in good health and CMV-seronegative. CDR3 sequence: CASSLSLAGGSGANVLTF. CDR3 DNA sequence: TGCGCCAGCAGCTTGTCGCTAGCGGGAGGGTCTGGGGCCAACGTCCTGACTTTC.